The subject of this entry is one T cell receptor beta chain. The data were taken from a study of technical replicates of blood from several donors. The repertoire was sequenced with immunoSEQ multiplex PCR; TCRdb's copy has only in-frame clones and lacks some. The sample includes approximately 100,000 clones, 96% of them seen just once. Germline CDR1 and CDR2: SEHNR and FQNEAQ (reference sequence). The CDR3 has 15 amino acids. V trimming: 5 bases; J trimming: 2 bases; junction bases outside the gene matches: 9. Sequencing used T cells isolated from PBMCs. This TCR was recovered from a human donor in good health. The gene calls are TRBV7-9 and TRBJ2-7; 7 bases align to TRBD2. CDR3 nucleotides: TGTGCCAGCAGCGACCCCGGGGGGACTACCTACGAGCAGTACTTC. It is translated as CASSDPGGTTYEQYF. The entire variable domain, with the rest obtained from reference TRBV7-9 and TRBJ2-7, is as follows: DTGVSQNPRHKITKRGQNVTFRCDPISEHNRLYWYRQTLGQGPEFLTYFQNEAQLEKSRLLSDRFSAERPKGSFSTLEIQRTEQGDSAMYLCASSDPGGTTYEQYFGPGTRLTVT.